Reported below is one TCR beta chain. Its antigen is unidentified. One end of the junction does not line up with germline, which may come from a read error. Other DNA sequences in the same sample also yield this CDR3. In the PCR, 60 Vbeta and 13 Jbeta primers were used. Generated by immunoSEQ multiplex PCR, the TCRdb table keeps only in-frame clones and is missing some. The data show about 150,000 clones, with around 80% seen just once and approximately 6.2% held by the top ten. The study sampled nominally healthy donors, though unrecorded immune exposures were likely. The record originates from a study of cytomegalovirus exposure and HLA in healthy donors. Overall study: About 83 million unique TCRs from HLA-typed donors made up an early data release.

The germline V gene encodes CDR1 PRHDT and CDR2 FYEKMQ (reference sequence). This CDR3 has 15 residues. Study-wide findings and caveats: As was reported, the HLA-A and HLA-B alleles of most subjects were accurately predicted from TCR beta sequences. Fewer N-insertions (relative to the 666-donor mean) were reportedly seen in an Asian-associated ancestry cluster in a later analysis.

The rearrangement joins TRBV13 to TRBJ1-1, with D maybe TRBD1 (6 bases). Specimen: PBMCs. This sequence originates from a man aged 40-49 years in good health and CMV-seropositive. This CDR3 is CASSSADRFGTEAFF. In DNA, the CDR3 is TGTGCCAGCAGCTCCGCCGACAGGTTTGGAACTGAAGCCTTCTTT.